This TCR beta chain was profiled in a study of blood T cell repertoires in COVID-19. V was clipped by 8 bases and J by 9 bases, with 14 bases between them. Germline V gene data show CDR1 as MDHEN and CDR2 as SYDVKM. The CDR3 contains 12 residues. Source study methods: Reference gene primers were amplified, and this amplification served to estimate nucleated cell counts. TCRdb's copy holds only in-frame clones and misses some; the assay was immunoSEQ multiplex PCR. D and trimming were read from the DNA, whereas the V and J calls and clone size are those reported in that table. The table has roughly 66,000 clones, more than 85% seen once.

The sample consisted of peripheral blood. The clonotype originates from a human donor with active COVID-19. The donor label of this sample is uncertain. The chain is built from TRBV28 and TRBJ2-1; the D is unclear. The CDR3 DNA reads TGTGCCAGCCTCAGAGGAGCGAGTGAGCAGTTCTTC. Translated: CASLRGASEQFF. Together with reference TRBV28 and TRBJ2-1, the CDR3 gives the full variable domain: DVKVTQSSRYLVKRTGEKVFLECVQDMDHENMFWYRQDPGLGLRLIYFSYDVKMKEKGDIPEGYSVSREKKERFSLILESASTNQTSMYLCASLRGASEQFFGPGTRLTVL.